The clone carrying this TCR beta chain was recorded at least ten times. The antigen is undetermined. The data derive from a study of T-cell memory formation after mild COVID-19. Study details: TCR clusters mostly belonged to single donors.

Germline V gene sequence: CDR1 SGHRS, CDR2 YFSETQ. There are 16 residues in the CDR3. V shed 0 bases, J shed 4 bases, and the junction held 5 bases outside the gene matches. General study points: Day 15 to 85 contracting clones showed balanced CD4/CD8; later expanders leaned CD4+.

TCRdb reprocessed the 5' RACE reads via MiXCR and lists one record per CDR3 protein. Of about 160,000 distinct CDR3 sequences listed, around 30% were seen once; the top ten hold around 11%. Sequencing was carried out using PBMCs or a T cell subset sorted from them (not recorded which). V is TRBV5-1 and J is TRBJ2-2, with TRBD1 matching 8 bases. The receptor was derived from an adult woman who had mild COVID-19 (a few samples of this study predate the infection). Cell type and time point are not known. As DNA, the CDR3 is TGCGCCAGCAGCTTGGGCCAGGGGGCCAGCACCGGGGAGCTGTTTTTT. It is translated as CASSLGQGASTGELFF.